This T cell receptor (beta chain) was sequenced for a study of blood T cell repertoires in COVID-19. The CDR3 spans 17 residues. CDR1 and CDR2 (germline): MGHRA, YSYEKL. On this clone itself: Germline is not matched at one junction end, which may reflect a read error.

In the source study's methods: Using reference gene primer amplification, nucleated cell counts were estimated. TCRdb keeps only in-frame clones here, not all; method: immunoSEQ multiplex PCR. V, J and clone size are those of that table, while D and trimming were read from the DNA. The sample contains under 400,000 clones, approximately 87% of which appear only once. The sequence was collected from a man aged 40-49 years in a cohort exposed to, infected with or recovered from COVID-19 (not recorded which). The source material was PBMCs or T cells enriched from blood (not recorded which). The chain has TRBV4-1 and TRBJ2-7; 7 nucleotides align to TRBD2. In nucleotides, the CDR3 is TGCGCCAGCAGCCAAGATGGGAGGGTAGCGGCCGACTACGGGCAGTACTTC. Protein product: CASSQDGRVAADYGQYF.